Listed below are T cell receptor beta chains from one sample, sequenced in a study of T cell responses to AZD1222 COVID-19 vaccine. Clones were read by immunoSEQ multiplex PCR, and TCRdb kept only the in-frame ones, dropping some. The data contain around 140,000 clones, 75% to 85% of them singletons. The sample consisted of peripheral blood, taken 28 days after the second dose of the MenACWY control vaccine. The receptor source for this set is an adult who received the MenACWY meningococcal vaccine as a control. Each CDR3 is given without its conserved first and last residue. Fields, in order: V gene, CDR3 protein.

V gene: TRBV4-3
CDR3 protein: ASSQEWQGANANYGYT

V gene: TRBV29-1
CDR3 protein: SVVEQARGNTIY

V gene: TRBV24-1
CDR3 protein: ATSEGKLQTGQIRETQY

V gene: TRBV6-2/TRBV6-3
CDR3 protein: ASSDRYTEAF

V gene: TRBV5-1
CDR3 protein: ASSLRTPGGTGANVLT

V gene: TRBV18
CDR3 protein: ASSPVGGPSGNTIY

V gene: TRBV19
CDR3 protein: ASTSDRGFLQPQH

V gene: TRBV2
CDR3 protein: ASRQQGGYSNQPQH

V gene: TRBV5-1
CDR3 protein: ASSGTGGSDTQY

V gene: TRBV19
CDR3 protein: ASSVPGQGFQPQH

V gene: TRBV11-3
CDR3 protein: ASSTRHIGYEQY

V gene: TRBV7-2
CDR3 protein: ASSSWTGNEQF

V gene: TRBV5-1
CDR3 protein: ASSSGTGRTGELF

V gene: TRBV30
CDR3 protein: AWSGGQIYQPQH

V gene: TRBV5-1
CDR3 protein: ASSPGTMGDTQY

V gene: TRBV7-9
CDR3 protein: ASSLLGQASSGNTIY

V gene: TRBV11-3
CDR3 protein: ASSLDTSGSYVTQY

V gene: TRBV28
CDR3 protein: ASSFFSLPQSGANVLT

V gene: TRBV5-4
CDR3 protein: ASSLVAGNEQF

V gene: TRBV29-1
CDR3 protein: SVEKGAKVVLNTEAF

V gene: TRBV3-1/TRBV3-2
CDR3 protein: ASSQWDRGGDYGYT

V gene: TRBV11-2
CDR3 protein: ASSFGGTGDETQY

V gene: TRBV5-1
CDR3 protein: ASSLLWNTEAF

V gene: TRBV4-1
CDR3 protein: ASSQGYAGQPNSPLH

V gene: TRBV5-4
CDR3 protein: ASSLTGGAGQETQY

V gene: TRBV20-1
CDR3 protein: SGKYNEQF

V gene: TRBV5-6
CDR3 protein: ASSQTTGNTIY

V gene: TRBV6-5
CDR3 protein: ASSYSRTGVEAF

V gene: TRBV13
CDR3 protein: ASSSRGGTSNQPQH

V gene: TRBV7-8
CDR3 protein: ASSPRGDVGGTYEQY

V gene: TRBV7-2
CDR3 protein: ASSLEVGRGGRETQY

V gene: TRBV20-1
CDR3 protein: SASRGASQPQH

V gene: TRBV29-1
CDR3 protein: SSAPDSYNEQF

V gene: TRBV5-4
CDR3 protein: ASSSPGLVGEQY

V gene: TRBV5-5
CDR3 protein: ASSLDSDTQY

V gene: TRBV7-9
CDR3 protein: ASSSDSYSNQPQH

V gene: TRBV10-1
CDR3 protein: ASSDRTNTGELF

V gene: TRBV5-5
CDR3 protein: ASSFLQHTEAF

V gene: TRBV5-1
CDR3 protein: ASIDLKGEKLF

V gene: TRBV28
CDR3 protein: ATQFPRANYGYT

V gene: TRBV12-3/TRBV12-4
CDR3 protein: ASSLGGGGYT

V gene: TRBV5-1
CDR3 protein: ASSLDATNEKLF

V gene: TRBV27
CDR3 protein: ASSLRGLGHPSNTGELF

V gene: TRBV5-1
CDR3 protein: ASSYIVNTGELF

V gene: TRBV14
CDR3 protein: ASSARTGRSTEAF

V gene: TRBV18
CDR3 protein: ASSQSSGNTIY

V gene: TRBV24-1
CDR3 protein: ATSDPLRGPDTQY

V gene: TRBV14
CDR3 protein: ASSRSLVTGELF

V gene: TRBV14
CDR3 protein: ASSQGSGDYGYT

V gene: TRBV19
CDR3 protein: ASKSIGLSNEQF

V gene: TRBV28
CDR3 protein: ASLLRNYGYT

V gene: TRBV27
CDR3 protein: ASNAAGPLGNIQY

V gene: TRBV2
CDR3 protein: ASSDRGNTGELF